This T cell receptor (beta chain) was found in a study of shared clonotypes between healthy human individuals. Study-wide results and limits: Larger estimated richness was generally seen in naive subsets than in memory subsets. Although depth was large, rarefaction showed that sequencing of the sorted subsets was incomplete. For naive CD4 cells, roughly 5% of clonotypes were shared across several donors.

The V end lost 5 bases, the J end lost 2 bases, and 24 bases lay between the germline ends. The CDR3 is made up of 17 amino acids. CDR1 is GTSNPN and CDR2 is SVGIG in the germline V gene (reference sequence). As to this clone: Its antigen is as yet unknown.

The assay ran at deep level. The repertoire was sequenced with immunoSEQ multiplex PCR; TCRdb's copy has only in-frame clones and lacks some. This sample has some 2,100,000 clones, with under 97% found just once. Material for sequencing was naive CD4+ T cells sorted from blood. Subset given: CD45RA+ positively selected. V is TRBV30 and J is TRBJ1-2; D is unresolved. This TCR derives from a man aged 18-30 years in good health. CDR3 residues: CAWETTGRYLNNYGYTF. DNA for the CDR3: TGTGCCTGGGAGACCACTGGTCGGTACCTCAACAACTATGGCTACACCTTC.